This T cell receptor (beta chain) came from a study of T cell responses to AZD1222 COVID-19 vaccine. The study, taken as a whole, reports: Spike-specific TCR breadth and depth were elevated following two AZD1222 doses. Dominant CD4 TCR responses targeted spike regions 160-218 and 743-854.

This clone was picked up one time. Its antigen is not known. Trimming left V 7 bases short and J 3 bases short, with 12 bases between. This CDR3 is 13 amino acids long. Measured with immunoSEQ multiplex PCR; TCRdb has only the in-frame clones, and not every one. The table lists under 170,000 clones, approximately 92% of them singletons, with 3% to 3.5% in the top ten. The receptor was isolated from an adult who received the AZD1222 COVID-19 vaccine. V and J are TRBV12-3 or TRBV12-4 and TRBJ1-1; TRBD1 might be the D (6 bases). Here the sequenced sample was peripheral blood, taken 28 days after the second AZD1222 dose. The CDR3 reads CASTIQGHTEAFF. The CDR3 DNA follows: TGTGCCAGCACCATACAGGGTCACACTGAAGCTTTCTTT.